This T cell receptor (beta chain) was sequenced during a study of blood T cells in healthy people across ages. The germline V gene has CDR1 MNHEY and CDR2 SMNVEV (reference sequence). This CDR3 is 13 amino acids long. V shed 5 bases and J shed 4 bases, with 11 bases lying between them. It was with a sample-barcoded 5' primer and a J-beta primer mix that a second PCR of about 6 to 12 cycles was run. TCRdb recomputed calls from the 5' RACE reads with MiXCR, one row per CDR3 protein. The table shows about 1,500,000 distinct CDR3 sequences, with 40% to 50% occurring only once. In regard to this clonotype: Its antigen is still unknown.

The donors, all healthy, were Caucasians living in Russia, aged about 6 to 95. Study results and caveats: Roughly linear age-related decline in beta diversity appeared, significant by age 40.

The sequence was collected from a woman younger than 35 in good health. Sequenced input: blood. This sequence joins TRBV27 and TRBJ1-2; no reliable D call. The CDR3 DNA reads as TGTGCCAGCAGTCCCTCAGAGGTCTATGGCTACACCTTC. It encodes CASSPSEVYGYTF.